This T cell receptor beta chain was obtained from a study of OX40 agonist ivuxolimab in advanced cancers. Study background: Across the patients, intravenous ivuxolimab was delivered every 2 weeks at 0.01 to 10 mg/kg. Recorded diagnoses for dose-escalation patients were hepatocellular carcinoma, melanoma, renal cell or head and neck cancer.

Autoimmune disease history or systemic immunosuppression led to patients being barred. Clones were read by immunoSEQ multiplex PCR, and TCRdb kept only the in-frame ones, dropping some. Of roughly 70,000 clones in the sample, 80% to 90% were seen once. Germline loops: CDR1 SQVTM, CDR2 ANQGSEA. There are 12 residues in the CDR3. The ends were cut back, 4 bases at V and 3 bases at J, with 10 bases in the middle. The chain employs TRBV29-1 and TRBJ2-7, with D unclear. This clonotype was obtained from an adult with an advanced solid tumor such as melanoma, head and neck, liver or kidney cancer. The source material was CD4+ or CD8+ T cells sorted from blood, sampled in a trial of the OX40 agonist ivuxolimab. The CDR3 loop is CSVVWSGYEQYF. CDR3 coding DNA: TGCAGCGTTGTGTGGTCGGGCTACGAGCAGTACTTC.